A single T cell receptor beta chain is shown here with its context. Its antigen remains unidentified. The record originates from a study of shared clonotypes between healthy human individuals. Study observations and caveats: Naive CD4 clonotypes were shared across a few donors at about 5%.

The study ran the assay at deep level. Replicate sorted-subset PCRs were loaded with around 220 ng DNA, 30,000 to 35,000 T cell genomes. TCRdb's copy holds only in-frame clones and misses some; the assay was immunoSEQ multiplex PCR. The table has roughly 2 million clones, approximately 96% seen once. The CDR3 spans 13 residues. Germline V lookup: CDR1 KGHSH, CDR2 LQKENI. With V trimmed by 5 bases and J by 5 bases, 5 bases remained unmatched. The sequenced sample was naive CD4+ T cells sorted from blood. Noted subset: CD45RA+ positively selected. This chain links TRBV18 with TRBJ2-5; 7 bases fit TRBD1. This receptor was obtained from a man between 18 and 35 years old in good health. Here the CDR3 DNA reads TGTGCCAGCTCAAGGGACAGTCGGGAGACCCAGTACTTC. It translates to CASSRDSRETQYF.